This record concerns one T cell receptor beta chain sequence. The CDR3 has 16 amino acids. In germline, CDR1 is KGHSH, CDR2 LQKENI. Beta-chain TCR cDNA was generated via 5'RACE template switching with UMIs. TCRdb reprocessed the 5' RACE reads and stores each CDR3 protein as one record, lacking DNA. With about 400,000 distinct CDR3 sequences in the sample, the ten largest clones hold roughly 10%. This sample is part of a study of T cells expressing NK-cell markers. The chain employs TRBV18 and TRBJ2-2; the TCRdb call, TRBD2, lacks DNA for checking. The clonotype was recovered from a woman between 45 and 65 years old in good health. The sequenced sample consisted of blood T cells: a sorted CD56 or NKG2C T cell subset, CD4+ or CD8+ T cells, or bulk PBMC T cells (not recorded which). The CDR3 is CASSTSGGKNTGELFF. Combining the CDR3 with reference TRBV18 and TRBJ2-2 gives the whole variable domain NAGVMQNPRHLVRRRGQEARLRCSPMKGHSHVYWYRQLPEEGLKFMVYLQKENIIDESGMPKERFSAEFPKEGPSILRIQQVVRGDSAAYFCASSTSGGKNTGELFFGEGSRLTVL.